A selection of T cell receptor beta chains follows, all from one sample in a study of CD8 T cells in Susac syndrome. TCRdb re-derived calls from the immunoSEQ multiplex PCR reads in MiXCR, one entry per CDR3 protein. The sample carries about 130,000 distinct CDR3 sequences, around 94% recorded once. What was sequenced was CD4+ T cells from PBMCs. The receptors derive from a human donor in good health. The CDR3 runs from the conserved cysteine through the conserved F or W. Fields, in order: V gene, clone size, D gene, J gene, CDR3 protein, CDR3 DNA. D genes are given only for firm matches. Rows may omit the clone size; those that give it use once, few, many or a size class.

>TRBV30|-|-|TRBJ2-3
CAWSLQEFTTDTQYF
TGTGCCTGGTCGCTGCAGGAGTTTACAACAGATACGCAGTATTTT
>TRBV19|-|TRBD1|TRBJ1-1
CASKKPTGTGAWGTEAFF
TGTGCCAGTAAAAAGCCAACCGGGACAGGGGCTTGGGGAACTGAAGCTTTCTTT
>TRBV12-3/TRBV12-4|-|-|TRBJ2-7
CASSFIRAYEQYF
TGTGCCAGCAGTTTCATTAGAGCCTACGAGCAGTACTTC
>TRBV5-4|-|TRBD1|TRBJ1-2
CASSLGQGISYGYTF
TGTGCCAGCAGCTTGGGACAGGGGATCAGCTATGGCTACACCTTC
>TRBV12-3/TRBV12-4|-|-|TRBJ2-1
CASSPTGGNEQFF
TGTGCCAGCAGCCCCACCGGGGGAAATGAGCAGTTCTTC
>TRBV7-2|-|TRBD1|TRBJ1-2
CASSLALQGVITF
TGTGCCAGCAGCTTAGCGCTACAGGGGGTGATCACCTTC
>TRBV20-1|-|TRBD2|TRBJ2-2
CSARSAGGFNTGELFF
TGCAGTGCTAGATCTGCGGGAGGGTTTAACACCGGGGAGCTGTTTTTT
>TRBV29-1|once|TRBD1|TRBJ2-5
CSVSAGGTQETQYF
TGCAGCGTCTCCGCAGGGGGCACCCAAGAGACCCAGTACTTC
>TRBV10-2|-|-|TRBJ1-1
CASKRQQNTEAFF
TGCGCCAGCAAGCGCCAGCAGAACACTGAAGCTTTCTTT
>TRBV11-2|-|-|TRBJ1-1
CASSLEPGLNTEAFF
TGTGCCAGCAGCTTAGAGCCAGGGCTTAACACTGAAGCTTTCTTT
>TRBV2|-|TRBD2|TRBJ2-7
CASKKLAGDGSYEQYF
TGTGCCAGCAAGAAACTAGCGGGAGATGGGTCCTACGAGCAGTACTTC
>TRBV12-3/TRBV12-4|-|-|TRBJ1-5
CASSIRGNQPQHF
TGTGCCAGCAGTATTCGGGGCAATCAGCCCCAGCATTTT
>TRBV30|-|-|TRBJ2-2
CAWSVAGELFF
TGTGCCTGGAGTGTCGCCGGGGAGCTGTTTTTT
>TRBV14|-|-|TRBJ2-1
CASSQTSGYNEQFF
TGTGCCAGCAGCCAAACGAGTGGTTACAATGAGCAGTTCTTC
>TRBV5-4|-|TRBD1|TRBJ1-2
CASSLRGTVYGYTF
TGTGCCAGCAGCTTGAGGGGGACAGTCTATGGCTACACCTTC
>TRBV7-2|once|-|TRBJ1-2
CASSPSFGGWSYGYTF
TGTGCCAGCAGCCCCTCCTTCGGGGGCTGGTCCTATGGCTACACCTTC
>TRBV19|-|-|TRBJ1-4
CASRGTATNEKLFF
TGTGCCAGTAGGGGGACGGCAACTAATGAAAAACTGTTTTTT
>TRBV4-1|-|-|TRBJ2-2
CASSRSGTDISGELFF
TGCGCCAGCAGTAGGAGCGGGACAGATATCTCCGGGGAGCTGTTTTTT
>TRBV5-1|-|TRBD1|TRBJ2-1
CASSLVGQGAGEQFF
TGCGCCAGCAGCTTGGTGGGACAGGGGGCAGGGGAGCAGTTCTTC
>TRBV2|-|-|TRBJ2-7
CASHREGEQYF
TGTGCCAGCCACCGAGAAGGGGAGCAGTACTTC
>TRBV5-4|-|TRBD2|TRBJ2-1
CASSLGLAGASEQFF
TGTGCCAGCAGCTTGGGACTAGCGGGAGCTAGTGAGCAGTTCTTC
>TRBV7-8|-|-|TRBJ1-1
CASSLRESMNTEAFF
TGTGCCAGCAGCCTTCGCGAGTCCATGAACACTGAAGCTTTCTTT
>TRBV7-2|few|TRBD1|TRBJ2-7
CASSLEGGASYEQYF
TGTGCCAGCAGCTTAGAAGGGGGCGCCTCCTACGAGCAGTACTTC
>TRBV20-1|once|-|TRBJ2-5
CSAETGTPYQETQYF
TGCAGTGCTGAAACCGGGACACCATACCAAGAGACCCAGTACTTC
>TRBV15|-|TRBD2|TRBJ2-2
CATSRLAATNTGELFF
TGTGCCACCAGCAGACTAGCGGCCACGAACACCGGGGAGCTGTTTTTT
>TRBV3-1|-|-|TRBJ2-7
CASSPPGRGTYEQYF
TGTGCCAGCAGCCCTCCGGGACGTGGAACCTACGAGCAGTACTTC
>TRBV25-1|-|-|TRBJ1-3
CASTVPGDSGNTIYF
TGTGCCAGCACCGTTCCAGGGGACTCTGGAAACACCATATATTTT
>TRBV6-5|-|-|TRBJ2-7
CASSYGRARWDEQYF
TGTGCCAGCAGTTACGGTAGGGCCAGATGGGACGAGCAGTACTTC
>TRBV5-1|-|-|TRBJ2-7
CASSVDVGATYEQYF
TGCGCCAGCAGCGTGGATGTGGGGGCTACCTACGAGCAGTACTTC
>TRBV20-1|once|TRBD1|TRBJ1-5
CSAREGTGNQPQHF
TGCAGTGCTAGAGAAGGGACAGGGAATCAGCCCCAGCATTTT
>TRBV7-2|-|-|TRBJ2-5
CASSRDPQETQYF
TGTGCCAGCAGCCGGGACCCACAAGAGACCCAGTACTTC
>TRBV5-1|-|TRBD2|TRBJ2-7
CASSAGLAGVYEQYF
TGCGCCAGCAGCGCCGGACTAGCGGGAGTCTACGAGCAGTACTTC
>TRBV5-1|-|-|TRBJ2-3
CASSLAESTDTQYF
TGCGCCAGCAGCTTGGCCGAGTCGACAGATACGCAGTATTTT